Listed below are T cell receptor beta chains from one sample, sequenced in a study of OX40 agonist ivuxolimab in advanced cancers. Here immunoSEQ multiplex PCR was the method, and the copy in TCRdb shows in-frame clones only, minus some. The repertoire holds more than 85,000 clones, about 83% seen once, with over 0.4% in the top ten. The input for sequencing was CD4+ or CD8+ T cells sorted from blood, taken in a trial of the OX40 agonist ivuxolimab. These receptors all come from an adult with an advanced solid tumor such as melanoma, head and neck, liver or kidney cancer. CDR3s include the opening cysteine and the closing phenylalanine or tryptophan.

CDR3	J	V
CASSLPFGGGNTEAFF	TRBJ1-1	TRBV28
CASSENRLSYEQYF	TRBJ2-7	TRBV6-1
CASSYGGLVVADTQYF	TRBJ2-3	TRBV6-5
CASSLVRMNTEAFF	TRBJ1-1	TRBV7-8
CASSRGQGVSTNEKLFF	TRBJ1-4	TRBV5-4
CASSSIRGRGYTF	TRBJ1-2	TRBV27
CASSPGGGREKLFF	TRBJ1-4	TRBV18
CASSRGRTSTNEKLFF	TRBJ1-4	TRBV5-8
CASSPTLDTQYF	TRBJ2-3	TRBV27
CASSIRSGDSQGRAFF	TRBJ1-1	TRBV19
CARPRQGEVNEQFF	TRBJ2-1	TRBV21-1
CSVGSHGGFQHF	TRBJ1-5	TRBV29-1
CASSSLTGPGELFF	TRBJ2-2	TRBV5-4
CASSPVALPDTQYF	TRBJ2-3	TRBV2
CASSFRGQETQYF	TRBJ2-5	TRBV7-6
CASSLVGVGGQETQYF	TRBJ2-5	TRBV5-1
CASSLQGQETQYF	TRBJ2-5	TRBV18
CASSLRAGGRADTQYF	TRBJ2-3	TRBV5-1
CASSPLSEGRQYF	TRBJ2-3	TRBV5-5
CASSYSGSLNQPQHF	TRBJ1-5	TRBV6-5
CASSIGVMSEKLFF	TRBJ1-4	TRBV19
CASSSPGLGSTEAFF	TRBJ1-1	TRBV6-5
CASSPQGMRDSPLHF	TRBJ1-6	TRBV9
CASSRDRTDTQYF	TRBJ2-3	TRBV18
CASSPTSGAANEKLFF	TRBJ1-4	TRBV11-1
CASSLTTGPSEANVLTF	TRBJ2-6	TRBV5-1
CASNHDRDVPEAFF	TRBJ1-1	TRBV7-8
CASSSLDSQETQYF	TRBJ2-5	TRBV5-6
CASSLTGSGTEAFF	TRBJ1-1	TRBV5-1
CASSLGSGGVPSGNTIYF	TRBJ1-3	TRBV5-1
CASSLDRGNEKLFF	TRBJ1-4	TRBV11-2
CASSFGTSNEKLFF	TRBJ1-4	TRBV7-9
CASSFAGGLPGELFF	TRBJ2-2	TRBV5-4
CASNPPNQPQHF	TRBJ1-5	TRBV19
CASSLEASPTDTQYF	TRBJ2-3	TRBV7-2
CASSWTVGTDTQYF	TRBJ2-3	TRBV5-6
CASSRVLASGGLSYNEQFF	TRBJ2-1	TRBV11-2
CASSLDWNSPLHF	TRBJ1-6	TRBV18
CASSVVSDTDTQYF	TRBJ2-3	TRBV9
CASSYLGGYEQYF	TRBJ2-7	TRBV6-6
CASTSSGPATGELFF	TRBJ2-2	TRBV16